The entry that follows covers one T cell receptor (beta chain) sequence. As yet, its antigen is unknown. These data originate in a study of long-term antiretroviral therapy in people with HIV. Study-wide context: Samples from the earliest time points predate the 2015 immediate-ART recommendation by about a decade.

Per the germline V gene, CDR1 is MNHNS and CDR2 is SASEGT. The V segment lost 4 bases and the J segment 3 bases; nucleotides outside the gene matches: 5. CDR3 length equals 14 residues. immunoSEQ v3.0 was run at survey level. Sequencing used immunoSEQ multiplex PCR; TCRdb keeps in-frame clones, though not all of them. The sample carries about 26,000 clones, 86% recorded once. Study outcomes and limitations: HIV repertoires spanned narrower CDR3 length ranges than controls.

At minimum, one pre-ART and two post-ART PBMC samples were obtained from each donor. Every sample had about 0.85-11 million cryopreserved PBMC in it before DNA extraction. Specimen: unsorted PBMCs, collected 2.7 years after starting antiretroviral therapy. This TCR was recovered from a middle-aged man with HIV. The genes are TRBV6-1 and TRBJ1-1, with 7 bases lining up with TRBD1. This chain's CDR3 is CASSVAGGDTEAFF. The CDR3, as DNA: TGTGCCAGCAGTGTTGCAGGGGGTGACACTGAAGCTTTCTTT.